This T cell receptor (beta chain) was recorded in a study of blood T cells in healthy people across ages. Study-level findings and limits: Shifts in expanded clonotypes may have been confounded by donor CMV status, which was unknown.

This clonotype has a handful of counts. Its antigen is currently unknown. J lost 3 bases, V lost 2 bases, and 16 bases had no gene match. The CDR3 is 19 amino acids. The germline CDR1 and CDR2 sequences are MNHEY and SMNVEV (reference sequence). The donors, all healthy, were Caucasians living in Russia, aged roughly 6 to 100. A second PCR, run for roughly 7 to 11 cycles, used a sample-barcoded 5' primer plus a J-beta primer mix. Sequencing yielded, for each sample, at least 2.5 million paired-end reads carrying CDR3. TCRdb fed the 5' RACE reads into MiXCR, producing one record per CDR3 protein. The sample holds over 1,500,000 distinct CDR3 sequences, 40% to 55% seen once.

The chain combines TRBV27 with TRBJ2-3; TRBD2 matches 8 bases. This TCR was sampled from a woman aged 40 to 50 in good health. Sequencing used blood. CDR3 nucleotide sequence: TGTGCCAGCAGTTTAACGGGGGGTCTGAGCGGGAGAGAGACAGATACGCAGTATTTT. Amino acids: CASSLTGGLSGRETDTQYF.